This TCR beta chain was recovered during a study of T cells in Graves' hyperthyroidism and ophthalmopathy. The authors deemed Graves' hyperthyroidism stable absent ophthalmopathy progression within 18 months. CDR1 and CDR2 from the germline V gene are SEHNR and FQNEAQ (reference sequence). Trimming cost V 0 bases and J 4 bases, with 9 bases left between them. This CDR3 region has 14 residues. Amplification of TCR beta CDR3 regions was performed using RNA transcripts as template. A first-round RT-PCR of the TCR CDR3 used the HTBI primer set. TCRdb redid the calling of the multiplex PCR reads with MiXCR, one entry per CDR3 protein. In the table there are 600,000 to 750,000 distinct CDR3 sequences, about 18% of which are singletons.

The receptor was isolated from a man between 50 and 59 years old with Graves' hyperthyroidism. Specimen: blood. This chain joins TRBV7-9 and TRBJ1-1; unclear D gene. The CDR3 here is CASSLAQEGTEAFF. DNA for the CDR3: TGTGCCAGCAGCTTAGCGCAGGAGGGCACTGAAGCTTTCTTT.